The rows below give T cell receptor beta chains drawn from one sample of a study of CXCR3-negative and CXCR3-positive naive CD8 T cells. TCRdb reanalyzed the 5' RACE reads, giving one entry per CDR3 protein sequence and no DNA. The listing records about 110,000 distinct CDR3 sequences. Specimen: naive CXCR3+ CD8+ T cells from blood. These receptors all stem from a human donor in good health. Some clones in this sample may be carry-over from other donors' samples. Each CDR3 is given with its conserved first and last residue. Each record gives: CDR3 protein, V gene, J gene.

CASSLGLLNEQFF	TRBV7-9	TRBJ2-1
CAWRVAGVGSYNEQFF	TRBV30	TRBJ2-1
CASSWTGSPHNEQFF	TRBV5-1	TRBJ2-1
CASSEWTGDTYEQYF	TRBV2	TRBJ2-7
CSVRTGKTDTQYF	TRBV29-1	TRBJ2-3
CASSQDQRGGAADTQYF	TRBV4-3	TRBJ2-3
CASSPISYEQYF	TRBV27	TRBJ2-7
CASSSPGWANYGYTF	TRBV12-3/TRBV12-4	TRBJ1-2
CASSTRDRSSYEQYF	TRBV11-3	TRBJ2-7
CASSQDGDTEAFF	TRBV4-1	TRBJ1-1
CATSRAPNSNQPQHF	TRBV15	TRBJ1-5
CSAGGGEWNTEAFF	TRBV29-1	TRBJ1-1
CASSYPGLAGGPPTDTQYF	TRBV28	TRBJ2-3
CASSEPGGNQPQHF	TRBV6-5	TRBJ1-5
CASSEWAGVWQETQYF	TRBV10-2	TRBJ2-5
CAISEENSYEQYF	TRBV10-3	TRBJ2-7
CASSSAEDRGETQYF	TRBV11-3	TRBJ2-5
CASRKVGQSTYEQYF	TRBV2	TRBJ2-7
CASGLVYTGELFF	TRBV12-3/TRBV12-4	TRBJ2-2
CASSLGPINTEAFF	TRBV7-7	TRBJ1-1
CASTPGTSVMGDTGELFF	TRBV5-1	TRBJ2-2
CASSQDLGGAYNEQFF	TRBV4-1	TRBJ2-1
CSVEDHSGRAGSYEQYF	TRBV29-1	TRBJ2-7
CASSKTGVWVPWEQFF	TRBV12-3/TRBV12-4	TRBJ2-1
CASGAQGAGQPQHF	TRBV12-5	TRBJ1-5
CASSESDREIAYEQYF	TRBV25-1	TRBJ2-7
CSARTDGELFF	TRBV20-1	TRBJ2-2
CASSLQAISNQPQHF	TRBV28	TRBJ1-5
CSARDWEGTSGNTIYF	TRBV20-1	TRBJ1-3
CSVEDRTGGNTGELFF	TRBV29-1	TRBJ2-2
CASSLDVQGAYEQYF	TRBV7-2	TRBJ2-7
CSARDLGQGSEQYF	TRBV20-1	TRBJ2-7
CSVLNSGTGGLWYEQYF	TRBV29-1	TRBJ2-7